A single T cell receptor (beta chain) is shown here with its context. Some clones are missing from TCRdb's copy, which holds only in-frame ones; the method was immunoSEQ multiplex PCR. The repertoire holds nearly 35,000 clones, with about 90% as singletons. The data were obtained in a study of chemoradiotherapy in HPV16-positive cancers. Germline CDR1 SGDLS, CDR2 YYNGEE. J lost 1 base, V lost 0 bases, and 8 bases had no gene match. The CDR3 is made up of 17 amino acids. Sample: blood, taken from a patient who underwent chemoradiotherapy. This clonotype was obtained from a human donor with HPV-associated anogenital cancer. J is TRBJ2-3 and V is TRBV9, with TRBD2 matching over 7 bases. The CDR3 DNA reads TGTGCCAGCAGCGTAGTACCATCGAGCGGGGGCACAGATACGCAGTATTTT. Translated: CASSVVPSSGGTDTQYF.